The 30 T cell receptor beta chains reported below all come from one sample, sequenced in a study of regulatory T cells in long-lasting Graves disease. Libraries of TCR beta came from iRepertoire HTBI primers plus Arm-PCR of CDR3 regions. TCRdb reprocessed the multiplex PCR reads with MiXCR, giving one entry per CDR3 protein. In the table there are a few hundred thousand distinct CDR3 sequences, 23% of which are singletons. Described time point: persistent/refractory GD, antithyroid drugs over 5 years with positive TRAb. PBMC-derived RNA was used for the TCR library. Sequenced material: peripheral blood mononuclear cells (PBMCs), taken when the disease was refractory, from a patient treated with antithyroid drugs. These receptors all come from a middle-aged woman with Graves disease.

This clonotype was counted between two and nine times. This chain uses TRBV13 with TRBJ1-3; D might be TRBD1 (6 bases). CDR3 length equals 14 residues. Deletions cut 1 base from V and 8 bases from J, with 12 bases between. Looked up from germline, CDR1 is PRHDT and CDR2 is FYEKMQ (reference sequence). The CDR3 DNA follows: TGTGCCAGCAGCTTAGTGGGGGCGCGGGACACCATATATTTT. It translates to CASSLVGARDTIYF.

At least ten counts were recorded for this clonotype. This chain links TRBV20-1 with TRBJ2-7; D may be TRBD1 or TRBD2 (6 bases each). The CDR3 sequence is 13 residues long. Trimming removed 4 bases at V and 6 bases at J, with 16 bases between. Germline CDR1 and CDR2: DFQATT and SNEGSKA (reference sequence). The CDR3 here is CSATGAASREQYF. CDR3 bases: TGCAGTGCTACGGGGGCAGCGAGCCGCGAGCAGTACTTC.

This clonotype was recorded many times. This chain joins TRBV6-1 and TRBJ1-5; possibly TRBD1 for D (5 bases). Deletions cut 6 bases from V and 0 bases from J, with 15 bases between. The germline CDR1 and CDR2 sequences are MNHNS and SASEGT. This CDR3 has 16 residues. The CDR3 spells CASRTTGFYSNQPQHF. Written as DNA, the CDR3 is TGTGCCAGCAGAACAACAGGTTTTTATAGCAATCAGCCCCAGCATTTT.

There are many counts of this clonotype. The chain couples TRBV28 to TRBJ2-5; the D gene could be TRBD1 or TRBD2 (5 bases each). Per germline, CDR1 MDHEN and CDR2 SYDVKM. This CDR3 region has 14 residues. V shed 1 base and J shed 5 bases, with 11 bases lying between them. CDR3 sequence: CASSLSWGIETQYF. The CDR3 region has the DNA TGTGCCAGCAGTTTATCGTGGGGGATCGAGACCCAGTACTTC.

The J gene is TRBJ1-4, the V gene TRBV5-1; D gene ambiguous. The length of the CDR3 is 14 residues. The V gene lost 4 bases and the J gene lost 4 bases, with 11 bases spanning the gap. The germline V gene encodes CDR1 SGHRS and CDR2 YFSETQ. CDR3: CASSQERVNEKLFF. The CDR3 region has the DNA TGCGCCAGCAGCCAGGAGAGGGTTAATGAAAAACTGTTTTTT.

The sample holds a few counts of this clonotype. V gene TRBV11-3 combines with J gene TRBJ2-2; possibly TRBD1 for D (6 bases). V gave up 4 bases and J gave up 3 bases, with 12 bases separating them. In germline, CDR1 is SGHNT, CDR2 YENEEA. This CDR3 is built from 15 residues. In nucleotides, the CDR3 is TGTGCCAGCAGCTCCGGGACAAGTCACACCGGGGAGCTGTTTTTT. Amino acids: CASSSGTSHTGELFF.

This clonotype came up a few times. The V and J genes are TRBV29-1 and TRBJ2-2; TRBD2 agrees at 11 bases. The ends lost 0 bases at V and 6 bases at J; junction bases unmatched: 6. The germline CDR1 and CDR2 sequences are SQVTM and ANQGSEA. The CDR3 totals 16 residues. This CDR3 reads CSVEDRTSGRAGELFF. The CDR3 region has the DNA TGCAGCGTTGAAGATCGTACTAGCGGGAGAGCCGGGGAGCTGTTTTTT.

In its sample, this clonotype was seen a few times. The rearrangement uses TRBV19 and TRBJ2-5, with 10 nucleotides matching TRBD1. Looked up from germline, CDR1 is LNHDA and CDR2 is SQIVND (reference sequence). The V and J ends lost 6 bases and 4 bases, in that order; junction bases with no gene match: 14. The CDR3 runs 17 residues. The CDR3 protein is CASSPFSIRQGAETQYF. CDR3 DNA sequence: TGTGCCAGTAGCCCCTTCTCTATCCGACAGGGGGCAGAGACCCAGTACTTC. The whole variable domain, remainder taken from reference TRBV19 and TRBJ2-5, is DGGITQSPKYLFRKEGQNVTLSCEQNLNHDAMYWYRQDPGQGLRLIYYSQIVNDFQKGDIAEGYSVSREKKESFPLTVTSAQKNPTAFYLCASSPFSIRQGAETQYFGPGTRLLVL.

In the case of this clonotype: The missing conserved phenylalanine or tryptophan at the end of this CDR3 makes a read error likely. V is TRBV20-1 and J is TRBJ2-4, with D possibly being TRBD2 (5 bases). CDR1 and CDR2 from the germline V gene are DFQATT and SNEGSKA (reference sequence). This CDR3 is built from 17 residues. CDR3 nucleotide sequence: TGCAGTGCTAGAGGCCCTATTCTCTTCCTAGCCAGAAACATTCAGTACCTC. This codes for CSARGPILFLARNIQYL.

This clonotype appeared many times. The chain joins TRBV28 to TRBJ1-1; D gene uncertain. This CDR3 contains 14 residues. Trimming took off 6 bases at V and 5 bases at J, with 16 bases between the two ends. Looked up from germline, CDR1 is MDHEN and CDR2 is SYDVKM. CDR3 protein: CASSLRGGWTEAFF. The CDR3, as DNA: TGTGCCAGCAGCCTCCGCGGAGGCTGGACTGAAGCTTTCTTT.

The chain combines TRBV4-2 with TRBJ1-4; D gene uncertain. Per the germline V gene, CDR1 is LGHNA and CDR2 is YNFKEQ. The V end was cut by 4 bases, the J end by 0 bases, with 9 bases between. The CDR3 is 15 residues long. The CDR3 spells CASSRTLATNEKLFF. DNA of the CDR3: TGTGCCAGCAGCCGTACGCTCGCAACTAATGAAAAACTGTTTTTT.

This clonotype was seen at least ten times. The V call is TRBV28, the J call TRBJ1-5; D is undetermined. This CDR3 spans 15 amino acids. Germline assignment: CDR1 MDHEN and CDR2 SYDVKM. V was shortened by 5 bases and J by 0 bases, with 11 bases between the two germline ends. In DNA, the CDR3 is TGTGCCAGCAGTCGATTTAGCGATAGCAATCAGCCCCAGCATTTT. Translated: CASSRFSDSNQPQHF.

This clonotype was seen more than once but under ten times. The chain uses TRBV10-2 and TRBJ1-1, with TRBD1 matching 8 bases. The CDR3 totals 15 residues. Trimming at V came to 3 bases and at J to 4 bases, leaving 7 bases not matched to a gene. Germline CDR1 and CDR2: WSHSY and SAAADI. The CDR3 DNA follows: TGCGCCAGCAGTGATCTTACAGGGGGGAGCACTGAAGCTTTCTTT. Amino acid sequence: CASSDLTGGSTEAFF.

The chain joins TRBV7-3 to TRBJ2-1; D gene unclear. Germline values: CDR1 SGHTA, CDR2 FQGTGA. This CDR3 comprises 13 residues. V dropped 5 bases and J dropped 4 bases, with 9 bases sitting between them. CDR3 DNA: TGTGCCAGCAGCCCGTATGGGTACAATGAGCAGTTCTTC. It is translated as CASSPYGYNEQFF. The full variable domain, rest sourced from reference TRBV7-3 and TRBJ2-1, is GAGVSQTPSNKVTEKGKYVELRCDPISGHTALYWYRQSLGQGPEFLIYFQGTGAADDSGLPNDRFFAVRPEGSVSTLKIQRTERGDSAVYLCASSPYGYNEQFFGPGTRLTVL.

This clonotype appeared many times. This chain connects TRBV28 to TRBJ2-2; 8 nucleotides agree with TRBD2. With V trimmed by 6 bases and J by 0 bases, 12 bases remained unmatched. The CDR3 has 18 amino acids. Germline CDR1 is MDHEN and CDR2 is SYDVKM. The CDR3 bases are TGTGCCAGCAGCGATCCCCGGGGTAGCGGGACGAACACCGGGGAGCTGTTTTTT. Translating gives CASSDPRGSGTNTGELFF.

The genes are TRBV19 and TRBJ2-5; 11 nucleotides match TRBD1. CDR3 length equals 16 residues. Germline-derived CDR1 and CDR2 are LNHDA and SQIVND (reference sequence). J gave up 5 bases and V 5 bases, and 10 bases lay outside the gene matches. The chain's CDR3 is CASSVGQGARRETQYF. CDR3 bases: TGTGCCAGTAGTGTCGGACAGGGGGCGCGGCGGGAGACCCAGTACTTC.

Many counts were recorded for this clonotype. The chain has TRBV11-2 and TRBJ2-3; D not certain. The CDR3 runs 15 residues. Germline CDR1 and CDR2: SGHAT and FQNNGV. V was trimmed by 1 base and J by 3 bases, leaving 11 bases between them. The CDR3 DNA reads as TGTGCCAGCAGCTTAGGACTGGCATCGACAGATACGCAGTATTTT. This encodes CASSLGLASTDTQYF.

The V and J genes are TRBV7-2 and TRBJ2-7, with no clear D. CDR1 SGHTA and CDR2 FQGNSA come from the germline V gene. The CDR3 has 15 amino acids. Trimming pared 2 bases from V and 2 bases from J, leaving 13 bases between. The CDR3 here is CASSLSPGRTYEQYF. The CDR3 region has the DNA TGTGCCAGCAGCTTAAGCCCTGGACGCACCTACGAGCAGTACTTC.

The V call is TRBV27, the J call TRBJ2-1; 10 positions agree with TRBD2. The CDR3 loop spans 15 amino acids. The germline gives CDR1 MNHEY, CDR2 SMNVEV (reference sequence). V lost 0 bases to trimming and J lost 10 bases; unmatched junction nucleotides: 6. The DNA of the CDR3 is TGTGCCAGCAGTTTATCCGGACTAGCGGCTCAGGAGCAGTTCTTC. Protein: CASSLSGLAAQEQFF.

In its sample, this clonotype was seen a few times. This sequence joins TRBV6-5 and TRBJ1-2; 9 nucleotides line up with TRBD1. V dropped 0 bases and J dropped 1; count of bases not matched to a gene: 6. This CDR3 is built from 17 residues. The germline gives CDR1 MNHEY, CDR2 SVGAGI. The chain's CDR3 is CASSYSPGQGFNYGYTF. In DNA form, the CDR3 reads TGTGCCAGCAGTTACTCACCGGGACAGGGTTTTAACTATGGCTACACCTTC.

The J gene is TRBJ1-5, the V gene TRBV10-3; D is unclear. CDR1 ENHRY and CDR2 SYGVKD come from the germline V gene. With 4 bases removed from V and 1 base from J, the gap between germline ends came to 5 bases. There are 13 residues in the CDR3. Written as DNA, the CDR3 is TGTGCCATCAGTGTCTCGAGCAATCAGCCCCAGCATTTT. It translates to CAISVSSNQPQHF.

The chain is built from TRBV27 and TRBJ1-3; TRBD1 might be the D (5 bases). The CDR3 runs 16 residues. V was cut by 2 bases and J by 0 bases, with 11 bases left in between. Looked up from germline, CDR1 is MNHEY and CDR2 is SMNVEV (reference sequence). For the CDR3, the DNA is TGTGCCAGCAGTTTAGGGAGGGGCCTCTCTGGAAACACCATATATTTT. Its protein product is CASSLGRGLSGNTIYF.

This clonotype was observed many times. The genes are TRBV7-3 and TRBJ2-2; TRBD2 agrees at 8 bases. The length of the CDR3 is 16 residues. The ends lost 5 bases at V and 6 bases at J; junction bases unmatched: 11. Per germline, CDR1 SGHTA and CDR2 FQGTGA. In DNA, the CDR3 is TGTGCCAGCAGCCCATGGGGACTAGGGGGATCCGGGGAGCTGTTTTTT. Amino acids: CASSPWGLGGSGELFF.

As to this clonotype: With a much larger clone just one base away, this may be a read error. The rearrangement uses TRBV11-2 and TRBJ2-7; perhaps TRBD1 as D (6 bases). Trimming took 0 bases from V and 2 from J, leaving 23 bases between them. Germline loops: CDR1 SGHAT, CDR2 FQNNGV. The CDR3 sequence is 19 residues long. As DNA, the CDR3 is TGTGCCAGCAGCTTAGAACAATCGACAGGCCCCCTGTCAACCTACGAGCAGTACTTC. Residues: CASSLEQSTGPLSTYEQYF.

This clonotype showed up many times. The chain joins TRBV28 to TRBJ2-4; D is unresolved. The CDR3 consists of 13 residues. The germline gives CDR1 MDHEN, CDR2 SYDVKM. V was trimmed by 6 bases and J by 9 bases, leaving 15 bases between them. CDR3 sequence (DNA): TGTGCCAGCAGCCGAACGTGGGAAAGCATTCAGTACTTC. Protein: CASSRTWESIQYF.

This clonotype occurred a few times. This rearrangement joins TRBV12-3 or TRBV12-4 to TRBJ2-7; 9 nucleotides match TRBD1. V was clipped by 1 base and J by 6 bases; unmatched bases: 10. This CDR3 has 16 amino acids. CDR3 amino acids: CASSLGRTGVFSEQYF. CDR3 sequence (DNA): TGTGCCAGCAGTTTAGGTAGGACAGGGGTATTTAGCGAGCAGTACTTC.

For this clonotype: Being one base from a much bigger clone, this may be a read error. The V and J genes are TRBV25-1 and TRBJ2-7; 13 bases map to TRBD2. This CDR3 spans 15 amino acids. V trimming: 1 base; J trimming: 4 bases; junction bases outside the gene matches: 1. Per the germline V gene, CDR1 is MGHDK and CDR2 is SYGVNS. In DNA form, the CDR3 reads TGTGCCAGCAGTGAATGGACTAGCGGGAGTTACGAGCAGTACTTC. Translation gives CASSEWTSGSYEQYF.

With regard to this clonotype: This may be a read error: a much more frequent sequence differs by one nucleotide. The CDR3 nucleotides are TGTACCAGCAGTTACTCGAGTTGGCTGAATTATAATTCACCCCTCCACTTT. Translation gives CTSSYSSWLNYNSPLHF. The chain combines TRBV6-6 with TRBJ1-6; the D is unclear. Germline CDR1 is MNHNY and CDR2 is SVGAGI (reference sequence). This CDR3 has 17 amino acids.

The chain carries TRBV7-3 and TRBJ1-3, with D perhaps matching TRBD1 (6 bases). Germline V gene data show CDR1 as SGHTA and CDR2 as FQGTGA. Deletions cut 5 bases from V and 0 bases from J, with 11 bases between. The CDR3 has 15 residues. CDR3 in DNA: TGTGCCAGCAGCATAGGGACAAACTCTGGAAACACCATATATTTT. Translation gives CASSIGTNSGNTIYF.

Ten or more counts support this clonotype. The genes are TRBV28 and TRBJ1-5, with TRBD1 as a possible D gene (6 bases). The germline V and J ends were trimmed by 8 bases and 2 bases, with 19 bases remaining between them. CDR1 and CDR2 from the germline V gene are MDHEN and SYDVKM. The CDR3 runs to 16 residues. The CDR3 sequence is CASRGGGRGGNQPQHF. The CDR3 DNA reads TGTGCCAGCCGCGGTGGGGGGCGCGGGGGCAATCAGCCCCAGCATTTT.